This T cell receptor (beta chain) was obtained from a study of T cells in Graves' hyperthyroidism and ophthalmopathy. V dropped 5 bases and J dropped 1; count of bases not matched to a gene: 7. This CDR3 contains 16 residues. Template material for amplifying TCR beta CDR3 regions consisted of RNA transcripts. RT-PCR in the first round (using the HTBI primer set) targeted the TCR CDR3. TCRdb ran MiXCR on the multiplex PCR reads and lists one entry per CDR3 protein. This sample has about 530,000 distinct CDR3 sequences, with under 20% found just once. PBMCs were obtained from approximately 10 ml fresh peripheral blood.

The chain carries TRBV6-7 and TRBJ2-4; 8 bases map to TRBD1. TRBV6-7 carries the ORF label, with uncertain function. The receptor was derived from a woman younger than 30 with Graves' ophthalmopathy. Input material: blood. The CDR3 sequence is CASSKTGVLAKNIQYF. The CDR3 DNA sequence: TGTGCCAGCAGTAAGACAGGGGTACTCGCCAAAAACATTCAGTACTTC.